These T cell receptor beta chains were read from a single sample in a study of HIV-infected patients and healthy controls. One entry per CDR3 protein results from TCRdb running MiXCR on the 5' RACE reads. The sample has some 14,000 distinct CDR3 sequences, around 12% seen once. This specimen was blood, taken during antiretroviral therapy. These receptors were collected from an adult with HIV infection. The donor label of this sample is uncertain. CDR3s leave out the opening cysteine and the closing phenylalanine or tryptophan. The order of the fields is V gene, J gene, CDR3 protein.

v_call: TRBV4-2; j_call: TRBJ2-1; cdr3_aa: ASSQDGGDGPVGEQF
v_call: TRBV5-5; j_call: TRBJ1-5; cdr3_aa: ASSLDPRGSQPQH
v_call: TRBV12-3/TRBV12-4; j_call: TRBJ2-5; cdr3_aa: ASSFSDRAQETQY
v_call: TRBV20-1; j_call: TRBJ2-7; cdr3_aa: SARVSYEQY
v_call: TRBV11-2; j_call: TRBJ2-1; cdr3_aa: ASSPEDIYNEQF
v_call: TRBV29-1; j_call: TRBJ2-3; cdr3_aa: SVNPTGGVDTQY
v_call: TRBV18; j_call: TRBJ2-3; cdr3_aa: ASSSQGKDTQY
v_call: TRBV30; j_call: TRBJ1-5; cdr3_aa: AWDQGYNQPQH
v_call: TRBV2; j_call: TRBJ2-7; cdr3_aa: ASSEESLAGDEQY
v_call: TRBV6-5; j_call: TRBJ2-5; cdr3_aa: ASSYSHPGGGGETQY
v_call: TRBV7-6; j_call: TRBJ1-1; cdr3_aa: ASSLESHPGTTEAF
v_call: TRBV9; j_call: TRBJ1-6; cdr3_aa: ASSVGAHSYNSPLH
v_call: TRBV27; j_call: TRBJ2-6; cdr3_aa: ASSSGTGGSGANVLT
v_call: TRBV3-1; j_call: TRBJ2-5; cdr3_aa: AIGDGGAGQETQY
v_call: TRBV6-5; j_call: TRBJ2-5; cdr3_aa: ASSYGGRVETQY
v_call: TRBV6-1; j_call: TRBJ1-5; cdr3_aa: ASSSSNSNQPQH
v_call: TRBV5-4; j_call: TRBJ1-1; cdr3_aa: ASSRRRGEGTKAF
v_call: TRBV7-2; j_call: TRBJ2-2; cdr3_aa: ASSSQGRAGELF
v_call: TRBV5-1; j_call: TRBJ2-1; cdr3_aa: ASSLGQAGTSYRF
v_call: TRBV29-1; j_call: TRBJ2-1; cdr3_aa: SVEFGGPVNEQF
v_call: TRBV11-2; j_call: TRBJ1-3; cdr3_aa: ASSPGQSSGNTIY
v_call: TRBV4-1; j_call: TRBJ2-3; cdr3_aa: ASSRRGKGADTQY
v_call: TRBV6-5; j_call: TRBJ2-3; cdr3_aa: ASSYRGGAGQDTQY
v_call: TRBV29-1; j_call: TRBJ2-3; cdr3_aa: SVVQATDTQY
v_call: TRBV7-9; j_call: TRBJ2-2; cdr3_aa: ASSSNSGTGITGELF
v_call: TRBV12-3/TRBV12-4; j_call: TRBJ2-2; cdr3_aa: ASSLPKSAGELF
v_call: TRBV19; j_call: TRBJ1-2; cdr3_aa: ASSTPDRGFGYT
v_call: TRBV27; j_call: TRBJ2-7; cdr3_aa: ASSYPGTATYEQY
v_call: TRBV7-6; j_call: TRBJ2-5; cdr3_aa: ASSLWTSGGALETQY
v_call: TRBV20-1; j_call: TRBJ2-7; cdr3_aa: SASRGYEQY
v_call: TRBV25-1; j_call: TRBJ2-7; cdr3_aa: ASSPGQGAREQY
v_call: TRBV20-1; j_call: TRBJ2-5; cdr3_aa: SARVVSGETQY
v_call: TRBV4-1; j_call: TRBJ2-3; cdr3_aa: ASSQAKGGAGTDTQY
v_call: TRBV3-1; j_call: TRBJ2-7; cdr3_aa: ASSPAGGPYEQY
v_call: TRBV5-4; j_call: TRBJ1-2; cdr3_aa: ASSFRPSSNYGYT
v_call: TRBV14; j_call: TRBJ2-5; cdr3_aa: ASSQLGTEETQY
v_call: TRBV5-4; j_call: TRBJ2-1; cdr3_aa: ASSLAVEREGLLYNEQF
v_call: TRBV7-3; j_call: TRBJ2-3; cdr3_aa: ASSPRVGTDTQY
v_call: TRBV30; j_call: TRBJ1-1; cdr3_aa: AWRGQANTEAF
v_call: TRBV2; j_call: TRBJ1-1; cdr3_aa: ASSNNPTGDIRGDTEAF
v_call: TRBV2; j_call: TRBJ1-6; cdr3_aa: ASSAGQGASPLH
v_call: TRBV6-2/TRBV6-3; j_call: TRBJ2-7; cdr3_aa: ASSYSTTGSGLAGAYEQY
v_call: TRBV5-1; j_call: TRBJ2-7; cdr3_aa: ASSAVSYEQY
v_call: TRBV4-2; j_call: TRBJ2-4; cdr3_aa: ASSQDRESKNIQY
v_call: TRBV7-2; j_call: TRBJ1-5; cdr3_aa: ASSQLLGSNQPQH
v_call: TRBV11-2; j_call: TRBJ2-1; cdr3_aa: ASSLRGVAGGPDEQF
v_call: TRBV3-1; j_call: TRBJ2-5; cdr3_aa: ASSQEETGVNQETQY
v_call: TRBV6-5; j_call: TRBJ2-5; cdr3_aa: ASASRVEETQY
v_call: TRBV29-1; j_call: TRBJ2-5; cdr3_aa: SVEGLRGGKETQY
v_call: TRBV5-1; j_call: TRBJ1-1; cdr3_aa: ASSLTGGDTEAF
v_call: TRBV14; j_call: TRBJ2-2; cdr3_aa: ASSQDNDRWNTGELF
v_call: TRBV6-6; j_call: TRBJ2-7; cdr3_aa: ASSPDRGRVYEQY
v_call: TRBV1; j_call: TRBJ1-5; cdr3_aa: TSSQSRQGASGGGNQPQH
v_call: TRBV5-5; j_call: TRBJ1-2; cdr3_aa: ASSRDSTYGYT
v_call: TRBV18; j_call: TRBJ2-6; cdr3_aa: ASSPEGASGANVLT